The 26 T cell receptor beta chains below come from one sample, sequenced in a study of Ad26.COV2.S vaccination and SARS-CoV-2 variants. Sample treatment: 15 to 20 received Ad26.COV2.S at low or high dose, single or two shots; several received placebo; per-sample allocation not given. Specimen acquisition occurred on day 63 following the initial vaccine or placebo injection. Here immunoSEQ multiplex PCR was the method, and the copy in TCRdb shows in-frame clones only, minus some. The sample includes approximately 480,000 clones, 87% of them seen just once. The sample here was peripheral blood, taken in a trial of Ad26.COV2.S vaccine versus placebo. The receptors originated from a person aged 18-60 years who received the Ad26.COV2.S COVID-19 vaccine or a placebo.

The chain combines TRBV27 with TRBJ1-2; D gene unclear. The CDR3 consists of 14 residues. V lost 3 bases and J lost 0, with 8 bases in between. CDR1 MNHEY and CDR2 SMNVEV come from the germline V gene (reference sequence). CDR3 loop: CASSFRVPNYGYTF. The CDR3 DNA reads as TGTGCCAGCAGTTTCCGAGTCCCTAACTATGGCTACACCTTC.

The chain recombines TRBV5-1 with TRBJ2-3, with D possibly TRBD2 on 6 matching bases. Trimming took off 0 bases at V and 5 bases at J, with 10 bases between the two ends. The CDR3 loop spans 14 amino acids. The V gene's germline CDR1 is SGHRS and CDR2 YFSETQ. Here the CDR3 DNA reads TGCGCCAGCAGCTTGGTCACCGGGAGAGATACGCAGTATTTT. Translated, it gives CASSLVTGRDTQYF.

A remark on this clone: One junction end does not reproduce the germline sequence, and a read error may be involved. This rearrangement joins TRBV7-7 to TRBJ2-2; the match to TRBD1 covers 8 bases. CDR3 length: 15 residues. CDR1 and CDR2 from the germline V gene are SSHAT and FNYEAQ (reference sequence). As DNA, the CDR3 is TGTGCTAGCAGCGTAGACAGGGGAGGCACCGGGGAGCTGTTTTTT. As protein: CASSVDRGGTGELFF.

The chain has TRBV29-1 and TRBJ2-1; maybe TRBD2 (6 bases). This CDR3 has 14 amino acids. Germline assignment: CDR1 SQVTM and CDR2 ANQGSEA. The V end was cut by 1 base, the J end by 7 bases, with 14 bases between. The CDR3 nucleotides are TGCAGCGTTGAAGCCGGGGGAAGGCCTAATGAGCAGTTCTTC. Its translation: CSVEAGGRPNEQFF.

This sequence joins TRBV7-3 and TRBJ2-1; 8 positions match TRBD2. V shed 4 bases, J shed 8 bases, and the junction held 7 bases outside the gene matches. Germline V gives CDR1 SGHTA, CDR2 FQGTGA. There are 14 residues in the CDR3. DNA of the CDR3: TGTGCCAGCAGCTCAAGCGGGAGTGGGGATGAGCAGTTCTTC. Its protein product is CASSSSGSGDEQFF.

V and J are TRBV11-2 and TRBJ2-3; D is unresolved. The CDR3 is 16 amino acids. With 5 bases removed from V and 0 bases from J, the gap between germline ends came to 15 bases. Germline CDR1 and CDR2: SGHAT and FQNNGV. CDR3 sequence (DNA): TGTGCCAGCAGCGGCTCGATAGCAGAAAGCACAGATACGCAGTATTTT. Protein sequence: CASSGSIAESTDTQYF.

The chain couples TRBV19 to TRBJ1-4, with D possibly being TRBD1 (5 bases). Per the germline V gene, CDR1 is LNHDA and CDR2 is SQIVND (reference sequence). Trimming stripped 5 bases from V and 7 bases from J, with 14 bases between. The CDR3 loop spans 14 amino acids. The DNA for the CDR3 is TGTGCCAGTAGTGACACGACGGGGCGTGAAAAACTGTTTTTT. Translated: CASSDTTGREKLFF.

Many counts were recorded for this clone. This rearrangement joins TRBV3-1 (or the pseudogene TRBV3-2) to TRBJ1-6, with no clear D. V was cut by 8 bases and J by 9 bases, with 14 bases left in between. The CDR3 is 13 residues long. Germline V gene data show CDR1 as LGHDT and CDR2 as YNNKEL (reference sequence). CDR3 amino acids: CASSPGRGSPLHF. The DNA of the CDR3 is TGTGCCAGCTCGCCGGGGAGAGGTTCACCCCTCCACTTT.

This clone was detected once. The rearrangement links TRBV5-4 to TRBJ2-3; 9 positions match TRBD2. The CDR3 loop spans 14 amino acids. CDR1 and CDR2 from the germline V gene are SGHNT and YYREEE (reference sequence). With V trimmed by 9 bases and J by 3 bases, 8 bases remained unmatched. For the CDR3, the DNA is TGTGCCACCCGAAAGCGGGAGGCGACAGATACGCAGTATTTT. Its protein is CATRKREATDTQYF.

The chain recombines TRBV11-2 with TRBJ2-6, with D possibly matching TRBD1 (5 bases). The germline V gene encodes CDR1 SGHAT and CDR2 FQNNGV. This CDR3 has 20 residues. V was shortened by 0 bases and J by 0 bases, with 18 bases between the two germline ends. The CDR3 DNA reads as TGTGCCAGCAGCTTAGAGGCAAGGTCAGGGCGGACCTCTGGGGCCAACGTCCTGACTTTC. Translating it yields CASSLEARSGRTSGANVLTF.

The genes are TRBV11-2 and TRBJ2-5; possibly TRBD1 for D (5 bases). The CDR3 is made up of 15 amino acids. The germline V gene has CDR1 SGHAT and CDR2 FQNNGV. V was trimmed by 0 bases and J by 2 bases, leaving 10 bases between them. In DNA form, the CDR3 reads TGTGCCAGCAGCTTAGATGGTAGACAGCAAGAGACCCAGTACTTC. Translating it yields CASSLDGRQQETQYF.

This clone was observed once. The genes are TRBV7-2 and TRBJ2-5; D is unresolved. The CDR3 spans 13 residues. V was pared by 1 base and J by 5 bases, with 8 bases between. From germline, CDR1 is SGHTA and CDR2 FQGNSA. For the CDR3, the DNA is TGTGCCAGCAGCTTAGGGCCGTTGGAGACCCAGTACTTC. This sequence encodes CASSLGPLETQYF.

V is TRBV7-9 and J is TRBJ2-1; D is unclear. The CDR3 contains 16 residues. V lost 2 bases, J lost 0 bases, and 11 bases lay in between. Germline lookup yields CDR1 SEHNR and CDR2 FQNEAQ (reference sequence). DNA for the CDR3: TGTGCCAGCAGCTTATATCTGGGTCTCTCCTACAATGAGCAGTTCTTC. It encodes CASSLYLGLSYNEQFF.

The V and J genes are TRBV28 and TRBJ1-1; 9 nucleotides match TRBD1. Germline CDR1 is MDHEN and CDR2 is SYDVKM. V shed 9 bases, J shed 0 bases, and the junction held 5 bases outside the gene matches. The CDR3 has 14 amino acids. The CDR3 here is CASKGTGLNTEAFF. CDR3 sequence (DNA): TGTGCCAGTAAAGGGACAGGGCTGAACACTGAAGCTTTCTTT.

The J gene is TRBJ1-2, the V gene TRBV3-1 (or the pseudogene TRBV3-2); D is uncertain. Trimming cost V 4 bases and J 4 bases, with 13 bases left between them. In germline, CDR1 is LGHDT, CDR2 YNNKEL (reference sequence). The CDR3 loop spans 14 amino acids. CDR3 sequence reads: CASSREGRAYGYTF. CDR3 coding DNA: TGTGCCAGCAGCCGAGAAGGCAGAGCCTATGGCTACACCTTC.

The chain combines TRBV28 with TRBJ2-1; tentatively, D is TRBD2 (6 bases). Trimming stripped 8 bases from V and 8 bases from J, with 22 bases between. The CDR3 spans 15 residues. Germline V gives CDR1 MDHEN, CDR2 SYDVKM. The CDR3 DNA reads TGTGCCAGCGCCTCTTCGGCCGCGGGACCCCATGAGCAGTTCTTC. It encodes CASASSAAGPHEQFF.

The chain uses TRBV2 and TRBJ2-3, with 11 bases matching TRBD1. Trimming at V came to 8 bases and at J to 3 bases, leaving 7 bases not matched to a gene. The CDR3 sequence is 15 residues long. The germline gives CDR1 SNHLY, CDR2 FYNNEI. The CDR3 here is CASLRTGGRTDTQYF. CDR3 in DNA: TGTGCCAGCCTCAGGACAGGGGGCAGGACAGATACGCAGTATTTT.

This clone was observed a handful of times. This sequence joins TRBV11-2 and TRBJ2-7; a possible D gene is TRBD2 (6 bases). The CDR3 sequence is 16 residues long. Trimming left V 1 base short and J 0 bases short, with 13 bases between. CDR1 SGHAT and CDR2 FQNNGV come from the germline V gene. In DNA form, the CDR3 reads TGTGCCAGCAGCTTAGGTCAGCGGGCGAGCTCCTACGAGCAGTACTTC. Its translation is CASSLGQRASSYEQYF.

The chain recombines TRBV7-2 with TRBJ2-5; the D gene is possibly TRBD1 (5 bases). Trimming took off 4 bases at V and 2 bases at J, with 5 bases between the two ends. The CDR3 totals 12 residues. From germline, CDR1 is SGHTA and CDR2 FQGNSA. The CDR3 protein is CASSWTQETQYF. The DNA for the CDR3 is TGTGCCAGCAGCTGGACACAAGAGACCCAGTACTTC.

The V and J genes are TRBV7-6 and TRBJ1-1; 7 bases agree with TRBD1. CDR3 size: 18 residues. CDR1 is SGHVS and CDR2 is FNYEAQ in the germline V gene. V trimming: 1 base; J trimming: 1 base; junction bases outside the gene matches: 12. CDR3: CASSLGLPGTAKNTEAFF. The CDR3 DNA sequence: TGTGCCAGCAGCTTAGGGCTCCCGGGGACAGCCAAGAACACTGAAGCTTTCTTT.

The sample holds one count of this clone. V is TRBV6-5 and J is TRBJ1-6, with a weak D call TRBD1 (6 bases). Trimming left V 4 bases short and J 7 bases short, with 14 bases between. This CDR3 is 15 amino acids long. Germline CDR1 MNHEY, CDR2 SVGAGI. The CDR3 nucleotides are TGTGCCAGCAGTTCCAGGGGAGAACCGAATTCACCCCTCCACTTT. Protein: CASSSRGEPNSPLHF.

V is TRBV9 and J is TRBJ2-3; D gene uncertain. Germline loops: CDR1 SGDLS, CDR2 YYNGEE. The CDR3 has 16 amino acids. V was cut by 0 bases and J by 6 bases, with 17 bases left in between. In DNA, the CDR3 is TGTGCCAGCAGCGTAGAGGGTAGTCCGCGGACGGATACGCAGTATTTT. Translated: CASSVEGSPRTDTQYF.

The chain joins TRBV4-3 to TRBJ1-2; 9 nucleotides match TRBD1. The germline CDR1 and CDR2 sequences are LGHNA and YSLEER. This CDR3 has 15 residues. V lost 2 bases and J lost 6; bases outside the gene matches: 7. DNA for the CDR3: TGCGCCAGCAGCCAACGGACAGGGGAATCGGATGGCTACACCTTC. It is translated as CASSQRTGESDGYTF.

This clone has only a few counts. The CDR3: CASSHMASGRGLNTGELFF. The CDR3 nucleotides read TGTGCCAGCAGCCATATGGCTAGCGGGAGGGGATTGAACACCGGGGAGCTGTTTTTT. The chain uses TRBV14 and TRBJ2-2, with 12 positions matching TRBD2. This CDR3 has 19 residues. Germline CDR1 SGHDN, CDR2 FVKESK. V lost 3 bases, J lost 1 base, and 9 bases stayed unmatched.

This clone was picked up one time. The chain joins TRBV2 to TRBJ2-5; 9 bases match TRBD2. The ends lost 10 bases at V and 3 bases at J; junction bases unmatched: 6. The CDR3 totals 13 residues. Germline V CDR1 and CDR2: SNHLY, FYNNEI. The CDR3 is CANAASGKETQYF. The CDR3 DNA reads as TGTGCCAACGCGGCTAGCGGGAAAGAGACCCAGTACTTC. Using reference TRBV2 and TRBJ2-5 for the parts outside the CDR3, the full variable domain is EPEVTQTPSHQVTQMGQEVILRCVPISNHLYFYWYRQILGQKVEFLVSFYNNEISEKSEIFDDQFSVERPDGSNFTLKIRSTKLEDSAMYFCANAASGKETQYFGPGTRLLVL.

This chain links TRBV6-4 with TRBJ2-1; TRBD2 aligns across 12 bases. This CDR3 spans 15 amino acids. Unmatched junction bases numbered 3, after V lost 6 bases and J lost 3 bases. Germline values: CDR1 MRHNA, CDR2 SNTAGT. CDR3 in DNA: TGTGCCAGCAGACCGACTAGCGGGAGCTACAATGAGCAGTTCTTC. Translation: CASRPTSGSYNEQFF.